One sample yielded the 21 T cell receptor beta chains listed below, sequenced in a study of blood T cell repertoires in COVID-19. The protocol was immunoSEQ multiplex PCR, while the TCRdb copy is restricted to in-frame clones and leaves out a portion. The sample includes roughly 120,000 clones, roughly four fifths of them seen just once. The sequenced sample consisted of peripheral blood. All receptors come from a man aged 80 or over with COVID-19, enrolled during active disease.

CDR3 region: CASSDSQGATEKLFF. The CDR3, as DNA: TGTGCCAGCAGTGATTCTCAGGGGGCGACGGAAAAACTGTTTTTT. V gene TRBV28 combines with J gene TRBJ1-4; 8 nucleotides agree with TRBD1. This CDR3 comprises 15 residues. After removal of 5 bases from V and 8 bases from J, the junction contained 10 bases not matched to a gene. The germline CDR1 and CDR2 sequences are MDHEN and SYDVKM.

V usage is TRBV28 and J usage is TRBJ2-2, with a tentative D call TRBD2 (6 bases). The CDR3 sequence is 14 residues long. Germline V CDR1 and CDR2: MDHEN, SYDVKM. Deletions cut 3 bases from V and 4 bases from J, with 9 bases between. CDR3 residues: CASSFGGFTGELFF. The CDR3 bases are TGTGCCAGCAGTTTCGGGGGTTTCACCGGGGAGCTGTTTTTT.

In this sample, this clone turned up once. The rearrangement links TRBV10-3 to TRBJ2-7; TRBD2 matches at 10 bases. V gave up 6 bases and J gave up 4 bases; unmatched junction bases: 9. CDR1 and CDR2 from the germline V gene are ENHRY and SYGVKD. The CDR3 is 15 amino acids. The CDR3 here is CAIREMSGREYEQYF. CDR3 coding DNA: TGTGCCATCAGAGAGATGAGCGGGAGGGAGTACGAGCAGTACTTC.

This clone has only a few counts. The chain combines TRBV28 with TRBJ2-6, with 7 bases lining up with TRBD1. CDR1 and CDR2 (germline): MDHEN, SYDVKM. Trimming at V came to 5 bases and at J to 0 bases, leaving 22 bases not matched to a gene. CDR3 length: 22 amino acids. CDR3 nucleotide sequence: TGTGCCAGCAGTCCCTCCCCGGGACAGCTCCTGCCCTATTCCTCTGGGGCCAACGTCCTGACTTTC. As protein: CASSPSPGQLLPYSSGANVLTF.

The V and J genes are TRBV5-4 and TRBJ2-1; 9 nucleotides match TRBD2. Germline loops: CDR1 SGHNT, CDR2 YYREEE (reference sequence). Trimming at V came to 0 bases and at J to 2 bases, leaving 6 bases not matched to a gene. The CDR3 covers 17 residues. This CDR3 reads CASSLAVASGTYNEQFF. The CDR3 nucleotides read TGTGCCAGCAGCTTGGCCGTAGCTAGCGGGACCTACAATGAGCAGTTCTTC.

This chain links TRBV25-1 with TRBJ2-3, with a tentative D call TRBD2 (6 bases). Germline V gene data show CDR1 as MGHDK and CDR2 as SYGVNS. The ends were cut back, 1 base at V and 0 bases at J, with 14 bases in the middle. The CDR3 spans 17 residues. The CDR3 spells CASSEFSSGTSTDTQYF. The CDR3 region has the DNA TGTGCCAGCAGTGAATTCAGTTCTGGGACTAGCACAGATACGCAGTATTTT.

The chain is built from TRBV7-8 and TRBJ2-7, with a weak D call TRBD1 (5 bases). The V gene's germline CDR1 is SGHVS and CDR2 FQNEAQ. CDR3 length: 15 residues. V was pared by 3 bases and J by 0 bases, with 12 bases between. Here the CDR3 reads CASSFTTGPSYEQYF. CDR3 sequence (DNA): TGTGCCAGCAGCTTTACCACAGGACCCTCCTACGAGCAGTACTTC.

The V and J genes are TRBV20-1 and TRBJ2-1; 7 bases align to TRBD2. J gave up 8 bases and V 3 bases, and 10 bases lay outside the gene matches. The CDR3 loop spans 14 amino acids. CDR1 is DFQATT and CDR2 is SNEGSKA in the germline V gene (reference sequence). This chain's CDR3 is CSASLRGLAYEQFF. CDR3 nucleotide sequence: TGCAGTGCTAGTTTGCGGGGGTTAGCGTATGAGCAGTTCTTC.

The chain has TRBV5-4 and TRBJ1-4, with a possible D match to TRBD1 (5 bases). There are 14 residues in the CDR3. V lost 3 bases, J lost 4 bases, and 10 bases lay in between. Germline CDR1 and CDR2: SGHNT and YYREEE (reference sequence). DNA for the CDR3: TGTGCCAGCAGCTCCGGACAAGATAATGAAAAACTGTTTTTT. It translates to CASSSGQDNEKLFF.

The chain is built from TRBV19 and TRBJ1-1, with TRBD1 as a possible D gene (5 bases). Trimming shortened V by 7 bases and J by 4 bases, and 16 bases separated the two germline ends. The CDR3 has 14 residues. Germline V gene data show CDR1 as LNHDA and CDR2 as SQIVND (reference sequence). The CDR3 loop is CASTSAGGSTEAFF. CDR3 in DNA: TGTGCCAGTACCTCAGCGGGGGGATCCACTGAAGCTTTCTTT.

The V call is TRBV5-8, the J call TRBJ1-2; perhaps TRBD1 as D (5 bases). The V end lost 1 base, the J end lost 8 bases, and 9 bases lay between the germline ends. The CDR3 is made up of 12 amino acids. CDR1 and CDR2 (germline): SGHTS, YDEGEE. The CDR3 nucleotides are TGTGCCAGCAGCTTGTATACAGGCGGCTACACCTTC. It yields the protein CASSLYTGGYTF.

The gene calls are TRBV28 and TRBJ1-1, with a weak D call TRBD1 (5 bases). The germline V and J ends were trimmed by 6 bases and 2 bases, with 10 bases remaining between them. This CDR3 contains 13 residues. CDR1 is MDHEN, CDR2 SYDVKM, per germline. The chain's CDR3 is CASSHRLNTEAFF. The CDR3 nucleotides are TGTGCCAGCAGCCACAGGCTCAACACTGAAGCTTTCTTT.

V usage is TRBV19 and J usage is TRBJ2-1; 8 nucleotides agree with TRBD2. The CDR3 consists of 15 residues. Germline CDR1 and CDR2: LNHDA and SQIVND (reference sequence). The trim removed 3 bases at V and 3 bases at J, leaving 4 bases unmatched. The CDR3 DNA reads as TGTGCCAGTAGTATGACTAGCGTCTACTACAATGAGCAGTTCTTC. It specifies CASSMTSVYYNEQFF.

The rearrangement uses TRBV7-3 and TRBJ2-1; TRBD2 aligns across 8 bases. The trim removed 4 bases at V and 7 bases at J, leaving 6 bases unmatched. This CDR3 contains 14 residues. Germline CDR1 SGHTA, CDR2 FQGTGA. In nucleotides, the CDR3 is TGTGCCAGCAGCTGGGCTAGCGGGCCGAATGAGCAGTTCTTC. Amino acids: CASSWASGPNEQFF.

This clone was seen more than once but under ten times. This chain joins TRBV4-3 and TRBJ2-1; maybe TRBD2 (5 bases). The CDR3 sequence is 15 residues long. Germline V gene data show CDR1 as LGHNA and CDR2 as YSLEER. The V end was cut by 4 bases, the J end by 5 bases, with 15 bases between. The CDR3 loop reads CASSPGVSKHNEQFF. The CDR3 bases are TGCGCCAGCAGCCCCGGGGTTAGCAAGCACAATGAGCAGTTCTTC.

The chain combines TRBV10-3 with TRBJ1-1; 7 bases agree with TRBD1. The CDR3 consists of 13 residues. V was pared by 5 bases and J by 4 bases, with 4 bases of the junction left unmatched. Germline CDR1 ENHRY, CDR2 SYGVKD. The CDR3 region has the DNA TGTGCCATCAGTCCAGGGGGTGTCACTGAAGCTTTCTTT. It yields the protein CAISPGGVTEAFF.

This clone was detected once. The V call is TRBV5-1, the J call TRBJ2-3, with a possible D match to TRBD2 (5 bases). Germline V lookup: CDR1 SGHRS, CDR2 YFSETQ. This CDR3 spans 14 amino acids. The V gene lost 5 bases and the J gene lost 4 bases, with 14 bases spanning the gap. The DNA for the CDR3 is TGCGCCAGCAGGCCCGGACTTTCGGCAGATACGCAGTATTTT. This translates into CASRPGLSADTQYF.

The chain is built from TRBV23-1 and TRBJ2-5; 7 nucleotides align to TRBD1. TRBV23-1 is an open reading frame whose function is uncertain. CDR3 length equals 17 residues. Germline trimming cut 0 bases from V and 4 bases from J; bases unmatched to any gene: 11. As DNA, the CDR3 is TGCGCCAGCAGTCAATCCGAGAGGCAGGGGGAACGAGAGACCCAGTACTTC. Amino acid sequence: CASSQSERQGERETQYF.

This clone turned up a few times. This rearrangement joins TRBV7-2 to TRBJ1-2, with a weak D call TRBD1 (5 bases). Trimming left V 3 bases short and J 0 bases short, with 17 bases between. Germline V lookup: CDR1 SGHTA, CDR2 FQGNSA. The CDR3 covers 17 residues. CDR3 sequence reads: CASSFPTGGGPNYGYTF. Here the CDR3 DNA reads TGTGCCAGCAGCTTTCCCACGGGGGGGGGTCCTAACTATGGCTACACCTTC.

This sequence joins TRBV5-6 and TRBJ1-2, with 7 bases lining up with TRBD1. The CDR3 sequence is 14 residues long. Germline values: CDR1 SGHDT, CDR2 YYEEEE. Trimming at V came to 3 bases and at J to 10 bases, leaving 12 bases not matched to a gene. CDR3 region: CASSSVQGKIAYTF. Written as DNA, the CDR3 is TGTGCCAGCAGCTCCGTACAGGGGAAGATCGCCTACACCTTC.

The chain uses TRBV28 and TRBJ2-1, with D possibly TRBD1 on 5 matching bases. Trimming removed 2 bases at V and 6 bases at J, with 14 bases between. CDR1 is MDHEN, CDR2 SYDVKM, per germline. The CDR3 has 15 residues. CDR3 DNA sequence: TGTGCCAGCAGTTTAAGCGCGGCAAGGGGCAATGAGCAGTTCTTC. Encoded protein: CASSLSAARGNEQFF.